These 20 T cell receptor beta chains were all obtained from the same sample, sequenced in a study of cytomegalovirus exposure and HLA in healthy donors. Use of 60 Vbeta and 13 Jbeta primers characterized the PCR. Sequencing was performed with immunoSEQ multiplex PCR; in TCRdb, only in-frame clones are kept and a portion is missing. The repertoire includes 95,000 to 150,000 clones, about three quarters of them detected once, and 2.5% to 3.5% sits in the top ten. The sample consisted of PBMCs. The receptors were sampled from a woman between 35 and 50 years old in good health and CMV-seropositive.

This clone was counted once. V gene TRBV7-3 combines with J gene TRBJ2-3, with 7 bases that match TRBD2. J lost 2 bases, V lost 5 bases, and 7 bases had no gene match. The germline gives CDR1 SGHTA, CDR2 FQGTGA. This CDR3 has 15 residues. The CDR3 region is CASSPGTTLTDTQYF. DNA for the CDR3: TGTGCCAGCAGCCCAGGGACTACCCTCACAGATACGCAGTATTTT.

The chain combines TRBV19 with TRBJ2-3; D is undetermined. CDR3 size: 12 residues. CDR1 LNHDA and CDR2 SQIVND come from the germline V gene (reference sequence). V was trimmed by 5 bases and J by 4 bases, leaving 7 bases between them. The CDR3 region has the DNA TGTGCCAGTAGTCCAAGCTCAGATACGCAGTATTTT. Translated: CASSPSSDTQYF. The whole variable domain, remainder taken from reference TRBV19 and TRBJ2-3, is DGGITQSPKYLFRKEGQNVTLSCEQNLNHDAMYWYRQDPGQGLRLIYYSQIVNDFQKGDIAEGYSVSREKKESFPLTVTSAQKNPTAFYLCASSPSSDTQYFGPGTRLTVL.

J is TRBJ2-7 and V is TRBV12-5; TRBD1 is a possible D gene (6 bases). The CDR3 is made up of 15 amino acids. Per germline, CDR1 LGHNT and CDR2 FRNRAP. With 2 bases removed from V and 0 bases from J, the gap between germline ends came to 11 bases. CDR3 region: CASGLTGSSSYEQYF. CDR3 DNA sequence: TGTGCTAGTGGTTTGACAGGGTCTAGCTCCTACGAGCAGTACTTC.

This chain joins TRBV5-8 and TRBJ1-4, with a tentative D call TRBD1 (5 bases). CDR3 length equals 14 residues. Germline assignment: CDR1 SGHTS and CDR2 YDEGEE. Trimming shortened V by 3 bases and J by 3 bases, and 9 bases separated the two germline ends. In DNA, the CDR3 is TGTGCCAGCAGCTCAGGACACGCTAATGAAAAACTGTTTTTT. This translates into CASSSGHANEKLFF. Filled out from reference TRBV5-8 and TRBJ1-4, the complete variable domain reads EAGVTQSPTHLIKTRGQQATLRCSPISGHTSVYWYQQALGLGLQFLLWYDEGEERNRGNFPPRFSGRQFPNYSSELNVNALELEDSALYLCASSSGHANEKLFFGSGTQLSVL.

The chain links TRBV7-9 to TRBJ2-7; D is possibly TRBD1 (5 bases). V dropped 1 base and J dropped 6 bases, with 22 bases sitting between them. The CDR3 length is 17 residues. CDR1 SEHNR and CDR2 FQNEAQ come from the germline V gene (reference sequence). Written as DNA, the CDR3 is TGTGCCAGCAGCTTAGTCCTTACCCCGACAGCCTCCCGCGAGCAGTACTTC. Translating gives CASSLVLTPTASREQYF. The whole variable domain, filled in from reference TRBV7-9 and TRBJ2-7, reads DTGVSQNPRHKITKRGQNVTFRCDPISEHNRLYWYRQTLGQGPEFLTYFQNEAQLEKSRLLSDRFSAERPKGSFSTLEIQRTEQGDSAMYLCASSLVLTPTASREQYFGPGTRLTVT.

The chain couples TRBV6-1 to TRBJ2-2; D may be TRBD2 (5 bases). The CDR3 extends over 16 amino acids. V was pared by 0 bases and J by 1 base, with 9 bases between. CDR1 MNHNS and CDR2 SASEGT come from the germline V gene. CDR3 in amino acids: CASSEALGVNTGELFF. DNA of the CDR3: TGTGCCAGCAGTGAAGCGCTCGGGGTGAACACCGGGGAGCTGTTTTTT.

CDR3 sequence reads: CASSLTRDTRTDTQYF. CDR3 DNA: TGTGCCAGCAGCTTGACCCGGGACACTCGCACAGATACGCAGTATTTT. The chain recombines TRBV7-2 with TRBJ2-3; possibly TRBD1 for D (6 bases). CDR3 length equals 16 residues. The ends were cut back, 3 bases at V and 1 base at J, with 14 bases in the middle. In germline, CDR1 is SGHTA, CDR2 FQGNSA.

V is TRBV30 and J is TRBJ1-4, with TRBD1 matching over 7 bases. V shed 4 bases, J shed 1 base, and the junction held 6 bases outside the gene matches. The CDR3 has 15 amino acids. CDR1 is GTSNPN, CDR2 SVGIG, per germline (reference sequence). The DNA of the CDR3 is TGTGCCTGGACAAACAGGGGTGGAACTAATGAAAAACTGTTTTTT. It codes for CAWTNRGGTNEKLFF. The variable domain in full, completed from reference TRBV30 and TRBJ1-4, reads SQTIHQWPATLVQPVGSPLSLECTVEGTSNPNLYWYRQAAGRGLQLLFYSVGIGQISSEVPQNLSASRPQDRQFILSSKKLLLSDSGFYLCAWTNRGGTNEKLFFGSGTQLSVL.

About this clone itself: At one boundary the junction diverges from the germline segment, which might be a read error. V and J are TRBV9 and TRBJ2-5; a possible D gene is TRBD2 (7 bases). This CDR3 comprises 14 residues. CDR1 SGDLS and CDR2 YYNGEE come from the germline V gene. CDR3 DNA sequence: TGTGCCAGCAGCGGAGGGGGAGGGCAAGAGACCCAGCACTTC. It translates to CASSGGGGQETQHF.

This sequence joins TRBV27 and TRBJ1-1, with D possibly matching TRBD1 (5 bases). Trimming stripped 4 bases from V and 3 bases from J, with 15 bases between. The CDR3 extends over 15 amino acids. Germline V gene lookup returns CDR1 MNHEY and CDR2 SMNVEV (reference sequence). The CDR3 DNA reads TGTGCCAGCAGTTATAACCGGGGGGGACACACTGAAGCTTTCTTT. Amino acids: CASSYNRGGHTEAFF.

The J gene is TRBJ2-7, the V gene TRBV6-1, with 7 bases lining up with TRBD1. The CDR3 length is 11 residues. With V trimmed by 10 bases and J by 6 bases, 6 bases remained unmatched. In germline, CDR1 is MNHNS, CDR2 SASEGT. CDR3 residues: CANLQGSEQYF. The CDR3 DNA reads TGTGCCAACCTACAGGGGTCCGAGCAGTACTTC.

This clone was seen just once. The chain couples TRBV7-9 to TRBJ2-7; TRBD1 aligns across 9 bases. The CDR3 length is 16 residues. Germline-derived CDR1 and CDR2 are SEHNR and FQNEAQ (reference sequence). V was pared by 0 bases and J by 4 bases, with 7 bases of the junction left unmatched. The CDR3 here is CASSLAGGQGRYEQYF. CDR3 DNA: TGTGCCAGCAGCTTAGCGGGGGGACAGGGTCGATACGAGCAGTACTTC.

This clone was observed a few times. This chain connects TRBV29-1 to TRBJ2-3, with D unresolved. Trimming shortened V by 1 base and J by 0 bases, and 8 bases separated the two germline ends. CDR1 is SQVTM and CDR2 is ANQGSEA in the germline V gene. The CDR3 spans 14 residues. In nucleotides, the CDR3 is TGCAGCGTTGAAGCTGCCACTAGCACAGATACGCAGTATTTT. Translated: CSVEAATSTDTQYF.

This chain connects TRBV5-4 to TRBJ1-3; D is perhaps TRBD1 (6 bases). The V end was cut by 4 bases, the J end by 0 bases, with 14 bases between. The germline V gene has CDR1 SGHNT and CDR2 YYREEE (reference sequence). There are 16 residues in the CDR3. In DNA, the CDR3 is TGTGCCAGCAGCGGGGTCGGGGGGGCCTCTGGAAACACCATATATTTT. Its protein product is CASSGVGGASGNTIYF.

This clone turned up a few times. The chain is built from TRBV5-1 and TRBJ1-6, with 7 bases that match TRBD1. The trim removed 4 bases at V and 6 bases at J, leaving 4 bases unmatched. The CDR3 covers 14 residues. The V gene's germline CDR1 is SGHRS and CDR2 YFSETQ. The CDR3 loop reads CASSGRDSNSPLHF. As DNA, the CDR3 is TGCGCCAGCAGCGGCCGGGACAGTAATTCACCCCTCCACTTT.

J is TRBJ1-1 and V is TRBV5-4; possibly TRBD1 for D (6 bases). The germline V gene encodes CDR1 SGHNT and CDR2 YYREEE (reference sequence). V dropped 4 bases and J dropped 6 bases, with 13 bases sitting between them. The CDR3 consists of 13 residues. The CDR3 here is CASSPRTEAEAFF. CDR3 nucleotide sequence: TGTGCCAGCAGCCCCCGGACAGAGGCTGAAGCTTTCTTT.

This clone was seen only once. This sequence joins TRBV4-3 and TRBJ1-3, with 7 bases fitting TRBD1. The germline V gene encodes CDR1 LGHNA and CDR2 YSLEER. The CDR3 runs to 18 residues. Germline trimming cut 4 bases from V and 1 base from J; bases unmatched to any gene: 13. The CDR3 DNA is TGCGCCAGCAGCCGAGAGGAGGCCGGCAGGGGGTCTGGAAACACCATATATTTT. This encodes CASSREEAGRGSGNTIYF.

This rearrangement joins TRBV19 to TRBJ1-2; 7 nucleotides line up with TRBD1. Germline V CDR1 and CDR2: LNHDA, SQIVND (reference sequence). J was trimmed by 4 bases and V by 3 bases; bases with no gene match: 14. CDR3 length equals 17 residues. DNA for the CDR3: TGTGCCAGTAGTATGCCCGCGACAGGGTTTAAGAGCTATGGCTACACCTTC. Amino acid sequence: CASSMPATGFKSYGYTF.

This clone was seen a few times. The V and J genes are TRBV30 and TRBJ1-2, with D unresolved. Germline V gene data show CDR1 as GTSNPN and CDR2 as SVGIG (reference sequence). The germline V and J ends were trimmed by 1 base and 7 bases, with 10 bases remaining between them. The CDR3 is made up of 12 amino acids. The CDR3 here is CAWSAGLGGYTF. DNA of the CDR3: TGTGCCTGGAGTGCAGGACTGGGTGGCTACACCTTC.

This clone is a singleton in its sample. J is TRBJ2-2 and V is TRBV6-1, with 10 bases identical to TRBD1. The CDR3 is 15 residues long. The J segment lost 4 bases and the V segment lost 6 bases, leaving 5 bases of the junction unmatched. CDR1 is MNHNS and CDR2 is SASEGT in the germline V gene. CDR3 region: CASREDRGTTGELFF. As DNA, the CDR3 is TGTGCCAGCAGGGAGGACAGGGGGACCACCGGGGAGCTGTTTTTT.